This is a list of T cell receptor beta chains from one sample in a study of shared clonotypes between healthy human individuals. TCRdb keeps only in-frame clones here, not all; method: immunoSEQ multiplex PCR. The repertoire holds 2 million to 2.5 million clones, with roughly 93% as singletons. Material for sequencing was naive CD4+ T cells from PBMCs. Source of these receptors: a man younger than 35 in good health. Some clones in this sample may be carry-over from other donors' samples. CDR3s include the opening cysteine and the closing phenylalanine or tryptophan. Rows may omit the clone size; those that give it use once, few, many or a size class.

size	V	J	CDR3
NA	TRBV28	TRBJ1-4	CASSLLGKGEKLFF
NA	TRBV6-1	TRBJ1-6	CASSESTGRSPLHF
once	TRBV9	TRBJ2-3	CASTSDPRASDTQYF
NA	TRBV29-1	TRBJ2-7	CSVKGLVTYEQYF
NA	TRBV4-1	TRBJ2-1	CASSRLGVSYNEQFF
NA	TRBV9	TRBJ2-7	CASSVIGTAIDEQYF
NA	TRBV4-2	TRBJ1-3	CASRPSGGLRRDGNTIYF
NA	TRBV29-1	TRBJ1-1	CSVRPLRANTEAFF
NA	TRBV11-3	TRBJ2-3	CASSDRIGGSGTDTQYF
NA	TRBV7-8	TRBJ2-3	CASSLFVGADTQYF
NA	TRBV5-1	TRBJ1-1	CASSSTFRGGGVMNTEAFF
NA	TRBV9	TRBJ1-4	CASSVSTNEKLFF
few	TRBV18	TRBJ2-2	CASSPPGGQDAGELFF
NA	TRBV28	TRBJ1-1	CATKESLNEAFF
NA	TRBV10-2	TRBJ2-5	CATTRGVARETQYF
NA	TRBV30	TRBJ2-3	CAWSVRGASTDTQYF
NA	TRBV29-1	TRBJ1-1	CSAYARTEEAFF
NA	TRBV15	TRBJ1-1	CATSPLGPFPNTEAFF
NA	TRBV7-3	TRBJ2-2	CASSFLGTSGAGELFF
once	TRBV6-1	TRBJ1-4	CASSDWSPEKLFF
NA	TRBV19	TRBJ1-1	CASSTGRRNEAFF
NA	TRBV5-5	TRBJ2-3	CASSLRGRVGIDTQYF
NA	TRBV9	TRBJ1-5	CASSVGEGNQPQHF
NA	TRBV30	TRBJ2-7	CAWSSIPSSYEQYF
NA	TRBV6-1	TRBJ2-7	CASSDLPSGRGEQYF
NA	TRBV29-1	TRBJ2-5	CSGLKGRETQYF
NA	TRBV5-4	TRBJ2-7	CASSNPTGNENEQYF